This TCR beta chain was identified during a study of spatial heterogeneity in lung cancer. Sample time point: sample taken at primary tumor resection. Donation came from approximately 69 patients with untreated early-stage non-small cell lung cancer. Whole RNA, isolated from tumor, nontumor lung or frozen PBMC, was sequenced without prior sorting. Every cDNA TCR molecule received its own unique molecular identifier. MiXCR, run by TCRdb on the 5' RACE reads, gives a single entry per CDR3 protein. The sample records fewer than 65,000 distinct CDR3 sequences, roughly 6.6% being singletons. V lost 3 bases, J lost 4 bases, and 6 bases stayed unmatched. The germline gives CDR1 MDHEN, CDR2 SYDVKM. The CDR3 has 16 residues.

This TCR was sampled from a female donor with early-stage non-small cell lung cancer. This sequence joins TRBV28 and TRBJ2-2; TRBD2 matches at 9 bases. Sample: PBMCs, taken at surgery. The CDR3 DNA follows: TGTGCCAGCAGTTTTGTAGCGGGAGTCTTCACCGGGGAGCTGTTTTTT. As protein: CASSFVAGVFTGELFF.